This paragraph reports one T cell receptor beta chain. TCRdb re-analysed the 5' RACE reads in MiXCR, keeping a single row per CDR3 protein. The data contain around 300,000 distinct CDR3 sequences, 15% to 20% of them singletons. The data were obtained in a study of T-cell memory formation after mild COVID-19. Sequenced sample: PBMCs or a T cell subset sorted from them (not recorded which). The receptor's source is a young man who had mild COVID-19 (a few samples of this study predate the infection). Cell type and time point are not known.

This chain's CDR3 is CASSMVQEVNTDTQYF. The CDR3, as DNA: TGTGCCAGTAGTATGGTGCAGGAAGTCAACACAGATACGCAGTATTTT. The V call is TRBV19, the J call TRBJ2-3; no clear D gene. Germline CDR1 LNHDA, CDR2 SQIVND (reference sequence). V was cut by 3 bases and J by 2 bases, with 15 bases left in between. This CDR3 comprises 16 residues.